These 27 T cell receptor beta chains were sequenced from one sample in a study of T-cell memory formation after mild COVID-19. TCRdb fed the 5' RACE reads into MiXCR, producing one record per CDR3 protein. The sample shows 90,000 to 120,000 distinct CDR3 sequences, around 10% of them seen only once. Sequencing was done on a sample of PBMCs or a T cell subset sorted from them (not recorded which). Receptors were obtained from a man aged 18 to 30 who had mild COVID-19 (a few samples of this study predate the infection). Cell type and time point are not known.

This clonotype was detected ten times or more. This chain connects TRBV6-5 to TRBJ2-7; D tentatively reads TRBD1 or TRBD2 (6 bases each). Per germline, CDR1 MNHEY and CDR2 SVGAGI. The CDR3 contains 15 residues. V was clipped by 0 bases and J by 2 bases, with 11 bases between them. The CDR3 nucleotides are TGTGCCAGCAGTTACTCCCCGGGGGCTGCCTACGAGCAGTACTTC. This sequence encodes CASSYSPGAAYEQYF.

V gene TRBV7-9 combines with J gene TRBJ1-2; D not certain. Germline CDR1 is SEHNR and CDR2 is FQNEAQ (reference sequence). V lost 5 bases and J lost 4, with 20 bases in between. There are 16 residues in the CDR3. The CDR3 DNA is TGTGCCAGCAGCCCGGGATCCAAGGGTCGGGGCTATGGCTACACCTTC. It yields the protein CASSPGSKGRGYGYTF.

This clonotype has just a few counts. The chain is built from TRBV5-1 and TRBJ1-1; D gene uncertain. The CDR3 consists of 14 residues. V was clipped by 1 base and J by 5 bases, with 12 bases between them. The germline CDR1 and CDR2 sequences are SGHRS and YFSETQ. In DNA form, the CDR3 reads TGCGCCAGCAGCTTGAGGAGGCCTGAGACTGAAGCTTTCTTT. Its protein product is CASSLRRPETEAFF.

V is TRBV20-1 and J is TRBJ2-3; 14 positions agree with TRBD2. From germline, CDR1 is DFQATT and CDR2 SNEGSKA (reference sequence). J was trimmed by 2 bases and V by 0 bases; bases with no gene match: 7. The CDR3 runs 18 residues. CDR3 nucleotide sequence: TGCAGTGCTAGAGATGCCGGACTAGCGGGGGGATACACAGATACGCAGTATTTT. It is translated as CSARDAGLAGGYTDTQYF.

Here the CDR3 DNA reads TGTGCCAGCAGTGAAGCGCTCAGCCTCACAGATACGCAGTATTTT. Its protein product is CASSEALSLTDTQYF. The chain links TRBV2 to TRBJ2-3; D is undetermined. The germline gives CDR1 SNHLY, CDR2 FYNNEI. V shed 0 bases and J shed 2 bases, with 9 bases lying between them. The CDR3 is 15 residues long.

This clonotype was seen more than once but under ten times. The CDR3 spells CASSPRTSGTNEQYF. The CDR3 DNA is TGTGCCAGCAGTCCCAGGACTAGCGGAACTAACGAGCAGTACTTC. V gene TRBV27 combines with J gene TRBJ2-7; 10 bases agree with TRBD2. CDR3 length: 15 amino acids. Germline-derived CDR1 and CDR2 are MNHEY and SMNVEV (reference sequence). The trim removed 5 bases at V and 5 bases at J, leaving 9 bases unmatched.

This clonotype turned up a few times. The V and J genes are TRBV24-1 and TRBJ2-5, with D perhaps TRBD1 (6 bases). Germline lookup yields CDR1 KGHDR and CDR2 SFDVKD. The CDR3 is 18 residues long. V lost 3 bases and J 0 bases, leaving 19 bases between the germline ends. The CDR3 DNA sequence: TGTGCCACCAGTGATCGGGGCCCGGACAGTCGATACCAAGAGACCCAGTACTTC. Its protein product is CATSDRGPDSRYQETQYF.

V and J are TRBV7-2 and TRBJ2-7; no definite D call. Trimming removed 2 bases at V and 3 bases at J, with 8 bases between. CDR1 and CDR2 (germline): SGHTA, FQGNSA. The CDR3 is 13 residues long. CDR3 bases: TGTGCCAGCAGCTTAACGGACGGCTACGAGCAGTACGTC. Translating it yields CASSLTDGYEQYV.

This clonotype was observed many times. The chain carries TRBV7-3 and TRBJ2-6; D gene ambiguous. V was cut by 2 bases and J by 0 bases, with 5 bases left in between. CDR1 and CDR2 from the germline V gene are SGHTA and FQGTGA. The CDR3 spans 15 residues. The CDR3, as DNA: TGTGCCAGCAGCTTATTGGGCTCTGGGGCCAACGTCCTGACTTTC. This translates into CASSLLGSGANVLTF.

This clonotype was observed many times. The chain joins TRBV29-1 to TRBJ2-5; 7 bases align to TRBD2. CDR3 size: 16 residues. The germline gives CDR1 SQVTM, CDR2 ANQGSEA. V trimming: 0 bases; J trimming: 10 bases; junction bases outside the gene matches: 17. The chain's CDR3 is CSVEDLHRGDFWHQYF. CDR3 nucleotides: TGCAGCGTTGAAGATCTCCATCGGGGGGACTTCTGGCACCAGTACTTC.

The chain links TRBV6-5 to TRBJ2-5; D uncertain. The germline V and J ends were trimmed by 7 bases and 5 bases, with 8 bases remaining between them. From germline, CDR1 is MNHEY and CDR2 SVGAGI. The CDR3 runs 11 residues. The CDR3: CASMEGETQYF. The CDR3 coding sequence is TGTGCCAGCATGGAAGGGGAGACCCAGTACTTC.

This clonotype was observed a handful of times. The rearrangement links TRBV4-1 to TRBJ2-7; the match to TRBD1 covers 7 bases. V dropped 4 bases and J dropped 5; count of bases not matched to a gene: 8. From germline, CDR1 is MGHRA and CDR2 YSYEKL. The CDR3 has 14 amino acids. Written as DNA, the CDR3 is TGCGCCAGCAGCCTTAGACCAGGGGGAAACGAGCAGTACGTC. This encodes CASSLRPGGNEQYV.

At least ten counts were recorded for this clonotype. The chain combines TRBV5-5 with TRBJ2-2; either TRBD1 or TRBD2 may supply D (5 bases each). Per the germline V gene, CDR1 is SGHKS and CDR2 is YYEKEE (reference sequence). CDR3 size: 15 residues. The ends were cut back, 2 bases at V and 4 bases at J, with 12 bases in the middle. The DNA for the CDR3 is TGTGCCAGCAGCTTTGGGACCGCGGGCACCGGGGAGCTGTTTTTT. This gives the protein CASSFGTAGTGELFF.

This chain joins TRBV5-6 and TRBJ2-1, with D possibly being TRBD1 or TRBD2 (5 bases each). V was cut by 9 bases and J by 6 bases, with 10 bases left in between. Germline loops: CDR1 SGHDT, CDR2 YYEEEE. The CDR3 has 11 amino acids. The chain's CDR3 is CATDSGNEQFF. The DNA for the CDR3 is TGTGCCACCGACAGCGGCAATGAGCAGTTCTTC. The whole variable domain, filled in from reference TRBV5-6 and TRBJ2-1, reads DAGVTQSPTHLIKTRGQQVTLRCSPKSGHDTVSWYQQALGQGPQFIFQYYEEEERQRGNFPDRFSGHQFPNYSSELNVNALLLGDSALYLCATDSGNEQFFGPGTRLTVL.

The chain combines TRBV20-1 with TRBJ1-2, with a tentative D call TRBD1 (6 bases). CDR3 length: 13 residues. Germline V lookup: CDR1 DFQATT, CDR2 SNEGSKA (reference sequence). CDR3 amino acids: CRGVGARDYGYTF. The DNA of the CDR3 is TGCAGGGGAGTGGGGGCGCGGGACTATGGCTACACCTTC.

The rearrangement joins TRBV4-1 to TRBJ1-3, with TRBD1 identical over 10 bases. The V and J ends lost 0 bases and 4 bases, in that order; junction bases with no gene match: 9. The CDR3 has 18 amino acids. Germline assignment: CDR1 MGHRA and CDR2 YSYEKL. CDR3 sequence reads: CASSQDPPGTGDGNTIYF. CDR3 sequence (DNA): TGCGCCAGCAGCCAAGACCCCCCCGGGACAGGGGACGGAAACACCATATATTTT.

Here the CDR3 reads CASSLRQGPWGYTF. The CDR3 DNA reads as TGTGCCAGCAGCCTACGACAGGGCCCCTGGGGCTACACCTTC. V is TRBV9 and J is TRBJ1-2; 7 positions match TRBD1. The germline V gene has CDR1 SGDLS and CDR2 YYNGEE. The ends lost 4 bases at V and 8 bases at J; junction bases unmatched: 11. The CDR3 covers 14 residues.

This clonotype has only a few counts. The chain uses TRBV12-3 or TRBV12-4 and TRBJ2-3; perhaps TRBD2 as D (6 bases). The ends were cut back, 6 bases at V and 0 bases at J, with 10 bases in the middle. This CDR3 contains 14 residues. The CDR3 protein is CASSEAGSTDTQYF. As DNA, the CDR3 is TGTGCCAGCAGCGAGGCGGGAAGCACAGATACGCAGTATTTT.

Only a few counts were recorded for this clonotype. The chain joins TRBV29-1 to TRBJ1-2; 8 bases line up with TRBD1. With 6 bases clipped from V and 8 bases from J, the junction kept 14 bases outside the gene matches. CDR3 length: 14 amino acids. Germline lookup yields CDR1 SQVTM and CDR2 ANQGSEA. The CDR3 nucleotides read TGCAGCGTGGCTGGACAGGGCCCAGTGGGGGGCTACACCTTC. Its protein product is CSVAGQGPVGGYTF.

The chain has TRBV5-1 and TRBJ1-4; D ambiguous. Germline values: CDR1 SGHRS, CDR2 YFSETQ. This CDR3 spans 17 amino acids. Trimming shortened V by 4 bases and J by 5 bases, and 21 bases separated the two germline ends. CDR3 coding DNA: TGCGCCAGCAGCCCCTTAAGTCCGGCCGGAGGGAATGAAAAACTGTTTTTT. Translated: CASSPLSPAGGNEKLFF.

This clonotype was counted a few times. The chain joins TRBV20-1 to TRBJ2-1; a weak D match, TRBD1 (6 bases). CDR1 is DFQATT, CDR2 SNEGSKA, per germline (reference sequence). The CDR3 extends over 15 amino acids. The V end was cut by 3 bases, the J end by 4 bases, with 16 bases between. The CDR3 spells CSASWGRGLYNEQFF. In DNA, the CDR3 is TGCAGTGCTAGTTGGGGCAGGGGATTATACAATGAGCAGTTCTTC.

The CDR3 coding sequence is TGTGCCACCAGTTCCCGTGACAGGGGCCAAGAGACCCAGTACTTC. This gives the protein CATSSRDRGQETQYF. This rearrangement joins TRBV24-1 to TRBJ2-5; 8 bases line up with TRBD1. V shed 6 bases and J 1 base; nucleotides not matched to a gene: 6. The CDR3 length is 15 residues. Germline CDR1 KGHDR, CDR2 SFDVKD.

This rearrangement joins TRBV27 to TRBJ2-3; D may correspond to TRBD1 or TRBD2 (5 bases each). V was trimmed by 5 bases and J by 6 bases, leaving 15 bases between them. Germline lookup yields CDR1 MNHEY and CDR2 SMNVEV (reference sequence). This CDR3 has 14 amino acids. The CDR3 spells CASSPGPRIDTQYF. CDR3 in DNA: TGTGCCAGCAGTCCGGGACCGCGCATTGATACGCAGTATTTT.

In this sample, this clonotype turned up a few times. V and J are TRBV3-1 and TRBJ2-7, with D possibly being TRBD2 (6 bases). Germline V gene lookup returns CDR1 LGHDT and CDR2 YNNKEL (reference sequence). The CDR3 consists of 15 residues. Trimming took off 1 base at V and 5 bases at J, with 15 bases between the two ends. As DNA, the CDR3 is TGTGCCAGCAGCCAAGGGAGGGCACAGGACCACGAGCAGTACGTC. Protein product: CASSQGRAQDHEQYV.

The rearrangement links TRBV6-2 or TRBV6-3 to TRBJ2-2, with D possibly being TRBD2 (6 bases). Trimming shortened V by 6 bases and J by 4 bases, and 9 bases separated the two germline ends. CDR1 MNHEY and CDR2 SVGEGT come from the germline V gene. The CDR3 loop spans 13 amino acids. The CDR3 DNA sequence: TGTGCCAGCAGGGCTAGCGTCACCGGGGAGCTGTTTTTT. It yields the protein CASRASVTGELFF.

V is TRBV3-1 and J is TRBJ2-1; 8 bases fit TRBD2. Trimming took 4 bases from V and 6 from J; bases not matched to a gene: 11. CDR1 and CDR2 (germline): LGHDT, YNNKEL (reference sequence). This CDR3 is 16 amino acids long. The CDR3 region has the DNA TGTGCCAGCAGCCGAGCGCGGGGGGCGTCCGGCAATGAGCAGTTCTTC. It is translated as CASSRARGASGNEQFF.

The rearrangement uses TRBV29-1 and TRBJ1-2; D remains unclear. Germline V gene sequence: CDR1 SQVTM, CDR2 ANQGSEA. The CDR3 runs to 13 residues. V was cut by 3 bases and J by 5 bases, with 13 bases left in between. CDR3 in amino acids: CSVEEGVEYGYTF. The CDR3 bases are TGCAGCGTTGAGGAGGGAGTTGAGTATGGCTACACCTTC.